The clone carrying this TCR beta chain was counted only a few times. This sample was taken from a study of T cells in Graves' hyperthyroidism and ophthalmopathy. For the study at large: Peripheral blood was taken when the disease was first diagnosed, before any treatment began.

It was RNA transcripts that yielded the amplified TCR beta CDR3 regions. An initial round of RT-PCR targeting the TCR CDR3 relied on the HTBI primer set. TCRdb ran MiXCR on the multiplex PCR reads and lists one entry per CDR3 protein. The repertoire holds hundreds of thousands of distinct CDR3 sequences, with around 38% as singletons. The diagnostic basis comprised clinical symptoms, serum thyroxine and TRAb, thyroid ultrasound and orbital computed tomography. The TCR was taken from a man in his late teens or twenties with Graves' hyperthyroidism. The sample taken for sequencing was blood.

The CDR3 is CASSNSPGQGAGSNQPQHF. CDR3 nucleotides: TGCGCCAGCAGCAACAGCCCGGGACAGGGGGCAGGGAGCAATCAGCCCCAGCATTTT. This sequence joins TRBV5-1 and TRBJ1-5, with 12 bases lining up with TRBD1. Germline CDR1 reads SGHRS; CDR2 reads YFSETQ. The junction had 12 bases not matched to a gene; V was cut back by 4 bases and J by 1 base. CDR3 length: 19 residues.